The 25 T cell receptor beta chains listed next were all sequenced from one sample in a study of T cell changes during pregnancy in multiple sclerosis. Measured with immunoSEQ multiplex PCR; TCRdb has only the in-frame clones, and not every one. The sample includes some 60,000 clones, around 93% of them seen just once. Sequencing was performed on peripheral blood, taken after pregnancy. The receptors come from a female donor with multiple sclerosis, enrolled in a pregnancy study.

V and J are TRBV28 and TRBJ2-7; 8 bases map to TRBD1. After removal of 8 bases from V and 0 bases from J, the junction contained 3 bases not matched to a gene. CDR1 MDHEN and CDR2 SYDVKM come from the germline V gene. The CDR3 totals 13 residues. In DNA form, the CDR3 reads TGTGCCAGCCGGACAGGGTACTCCTACGAGCAGTACTTC. It is translated as CASRTGYSYEQYF.

V and J are TRBV7-9 and TRBJ1-4; a weak D match, TRBD1 (5 bases). Germline CDR1 and CDR2: SEHNR and FQNEAQ (reference sequence). This CDR3 contains 17 residues. V was clipped by 1 base and J by 5 bases, with 17 bases between them. The CDR3 region is CASSLGDGRGFNEKLFF. The CDR3 DNA is TGTGCCAGCAGCTTAGGGGACGGTCGGGGGTTCAATGAAAAACTGTTTTTT.

CDR3 sequence: CASNPGQSQLGYEQYF. DNA of the CDR3: TGTGCCAGCAACCCCGGACAGTCTCAGCTCGGCTACGAGCAGTACTTC. This chain joins TRBV11-2 and TRBJ2-7, with D tentatively TRBD1 (6 bases). The CDR3 has 16 amino acids. Trimming took off 7 bases at V and 3 bases at J, with 22 bases between the two ends. From germline, CDR1 is SGHAT and CDR2 FQNNGV.

The V and J genes are TRBV9 and TRBJ1-3; D remains unclear. Trimming removed 4 bases from V and 1 base from J, with 12 bases in between. The CDR3 totals 15 residues. Per the germline V gene, CDR1 is SGDLS and CDR2 is YYNGEE. The CDR3 region has the DNA TGTGCCAGCAGCTTGTCAACGGGATCTGGAAACACCATATATTTT. Translating gives CASSLSTGSGNTIYF.

This clone came up once. The V gene is TRBV28, the J gene TRBJ1-1; D may be TRBD1 (5 bases). Trimming took 6 bases from V and 6 from J, leaving 17 bases between them. The CDR3 spans 14 residues. Germline assignment: CDR1 MDHEN and CDR2 SYDVKM. The CDR3 bases are TGTGCCAGCAGAACTTCCTTCGGGGGAGCTGAAGCTTTCTTT. It codes for CASRTSFGGAEAFF.

The V call is TRBV28, the J call TRBJ2-2; a possible D gene is TRBD2 (5 bases). With 6 bases removed from V and 7 bases from J, the gap between germline ends came to 18 bases. This CDR3 has 15 residues. Germline V gene sequence: CDR1 MDHEN, CDR2 SYDVKM. CDR3 sequence: CASSPPRPAGGELFF. CDR3 in DNA: TGTGCCAGCAGCCCTCCCAGACCCGCGGGCGGGGAGCTGTTTTTT.

The chain combines TRBV19 with TRBJ2-1, with 7 bases lining up with TRBD2. The CDR3 length is 14 residues. CDR1 is LNHDA, CDR2 SQIVND, per germline (reference sequence). The J segment lost 7 bases and the V segment lost 5 bases, leaving 8 bases of the junction unmatched. In DNA form, the CDR3 reads TGTGCCAGTAGTTCGGCGGGAGAAATAAATGAGCAGTTCTTC. Protein: CASSSAGEINEQFF. The whole variable domain, filled in from reference TRBV19 and TRBJ2-1, reads DGGITQSPKYLFRKEGQNVTLSCEQNLNHDAMYWYRQDPGQGLRLIYYSQIVNDFQKGDIAEGYSVSREKKESFPLTVTSAQKNPTAFYLCASSSAGEINEQFFGPGTRLTVL.

This sequence joins TRBV10-3 and TRBJ2-3; D unclear. V lost 3 bases and J 5 bases, leaving 3 bases between the germline ends. The germline gives CDR1 ENHRY, CDR2 SYGVKD. The CDR3 contains 11 residues. The CDR3 spells CAISDGDTQYF. CDR3 nucleotide sequence: TGTGCCATCAGTGACGGAGATACGCAGTATTTT.

V usage is TRBV7-2 and J usage is TRBJ2-5; 7 positions match TRBD2. CDR1 and CDR2 (germline): SGHTA, FQGNSA. Trimming at V came to 3 bases and at J to 4 bases, leaving 8 bases not matched to a gene. This CDR3 has 15 amino acids. The CDR3 protein is CASSLYAGVRETQYF. The DNA of the CDR3 is TGTGCCAGCAGCTTGTATGCGGGAGTAAGAGAGACCCAGTACTTC.

V is TRBV30 and J is TRBJ2-4; 7 nucleotides agree with TRBD2. The J segment lost 15 bases and the V segment lost 2 bases, leaving 13 bases of the junction unmatched. Germline V lookup: CDR1 GTSNPN, CDR2 SVGIG (reference sequence). This CDR3 has 13 residues. The CDR3 here is CAWSRTGGSGTYF. The CDR3 DNA reads TGTGCCTGGAGTCGTACTGGTGGGAGCGGGACGTACTTC.

The V gene is TRBV10-3, the J gene TRBJ2-1; 8 bases match TRBD1. Germline loops: CDR1 ENHRY, CDR2 SYGVKD. V was pared by 3 bases and J by 6 bases, with 7 bases of the junction left unmatched. The CDR3 is made up of 15 amino acids. The CDR3 here is CAISERQGWGNEQFF. CDR3 nucleotides: TGTGCCATCAGTGAAAGACAGGGGTGGGGCAATGAGCAGTTCTTC.

This chain links TRBV27 with TRBJ1-3; TRBD1 is a possible D gene (6 bases). The length of the CDR3 is 17 residues. The V and J ends lost 4 bases and 2 bases respectively, with 18 bases between them. Per the germline V gene, CDR1 is MNHEY and CDR2 is SMNVEV (reference sequence). The DNA of the CDR3 is TGTGCCAGCAGTTCTGCAGGGCGGGGGGCGACTGGAAACACCATATATTTT. Translation gives CASSSAGRGATGNTIYF.

The J gene is TRBJ2-1, the V gene TRBV9; D gene unclear. Germline loops: CDR1 SGDLS, CDR2 YYNGEE. The CDR3 runs 16 residues. Trimming stripped 1 base from V and 0 bases from J, with 11 bases between. CDR3 bases: TGTGCCAGCAGCGTATTTGCGGAAAGCTCCTACAATGAGCAGTTCTTC. This sequence encodes CASSVFAESSYNEQFF.

The rearrangement links TRBV7-9 to TRBJ1-1, with 9 bases matching TRBD1. The CDR3 sequence is 15 residues long. Germline V gene data show CDR1 as SEHNR and CDR2 as FQNEAQ (reference sequence). V was pared by 5 bases and J by 4 bases, with 8 bases of the junction left unmatched. The CDR3 protein is CASSRRDRVTTEAFF. CDR3 sequence (DNA): TGTGCCAGCAGCCGTCGGGACAGGGTGACCACTGAAGCTTTCTTT. The complete variable domain, with remaining parts taken from reference TRBV7-9 and TRBJ1-1, reads DTGVSQNPRHKITKRGQNVTFRCDPISEHNRLYWYRQTLGQGPEFLTYFQNEAQLEKSRLLSDRFSAERPKGSFSTLEIQRTEQGDSAMYLCASSRRDRVTTEAFFGQGTRLTVV.

The chain joins TRBV5-6 to TRBJ2-5, with TRBD2 as a possible D gene (6 bases). The CDR3 has 17 residues. The germline V and J ends were trimmed by 3 bases and 3 bases, with 21 bases remaining between them. CDR1 and CDR2 (germline): SGHDT, YYEEEE. The CDR3 region has the DNA TGTGCCAGCAGCTCATTTAAAGGGACTGGCGGTAAAGAGACCCAGTACTTC. This translates into CASSSFKGTGGKETQYF.

The chain is built from TRBV19 and TRBJ1-4; D gene ambiguous. CDR1 is LNHDA and CDR2 is SQIVND in the germline V gene (reference sequence). The CDR3 is 14 residues long. The V end lost 7 bases, the J end lost 3 bases, and 12 bases lay between the germline ends. Here the CDR3 reads CASTTTAPNEKLFF. CDR3 bases: TGTGCCAGTACTACGACTGCTCCTAATGAAAAACTGTTTTTT.

V usage is TRBV5-1 and J usage is TRBJ2-3; TRBD2 agrees at 13 bases. CDR1 is SGHRS and CDR2 is YFSETQ in the germline V gene. This CDR3 has 18 amino acids. The V segment lost 3 bases and the J segment 1 base; nucleotides outside the gene matches: 8. The CDR3: CASSSRLAGGPGTDTQYF. The DNA of the CDR3 is TGCGCCAGCAGCTCTCGACTAGCGGGAGGCCCCGGCACAGATACGCAGTATTTT.

The chain is built from TRBV11-3 and TRBJ1-2, with 10 bases lining up with TRBD1. The CDR3 is 14 amino acids. CDR1 and CDR2 (germline): SGHNT, YENEEA. V was clipped by 4 bases and J by 5 bases; unmatched bases: 4. CDR3 DNA sequence: TGTGCCAGCAGCTCCTGGGACAGGGGTTATGGCTACACCTTC. Translation gives CASSSWDRGYGYTF.

V usage is TRBV27 and J usage is TRBJ1-5, with 7 bases aligning to TRBD1. V trimming: 5 bases; J trimming: 4 bases; junction bases outside the gene matches: 5. Germline V gene lookup returns CDR1 MNHEY and CDR2 SMNVEV (reference sequence). The CDR3 contains 14 residues. CDR3 nucleotide sequence: TGTGCCAGCAGTCTAACAGGGGCTAATCAGCCCCAGCATTTT. Translation: CASSLTGANQPQHF.

This chain links TRBV5-8 with TRBJ2-1; no firm D call. CDR3 length: 11 amino acids. Trimming removed 3 bases at V and 7 bases at J, with 5 bases between. Germline lookup yields CDR1 SGHTS and CDR2 YDEGEE. The CDR3: CASSSNNEQFF. CDR3 nucleotide sequence: TGTGCCAGCAGCTCTAATAATGAGCAGTTCTTC. The full variable domain, in which reference TRBV5-8 and TRBJ2-1 provide the parts outside the CDR3, is EAGVTQSPTHLIKTRGQQATLRCSPISGHTSVYWYQQALGLGLQFLLWYDEGEERNRGNFPPRFSGRQFPNYSSELNVNALELEDSALYLCASSSNNEQFFGPGTRLTVL.

The V call is TRBV6-1, the J call TRBJ2-7; 11 positions agree with TRBD2. CDR3 length equals 16 residues. The V gene end was trimmed by 2 bases and the J gene end by 1 base; junction bases not matched to a gene: 4. Germline V gives CDR1 MNHNS, CDR2 SASEGT. The DNA of the CDR3 is TGTGCCAGCAGTGAACCGCTAGCGGGAGGTTCCTACGAGCAGTACTTC. Translating gives CASSEPLAGGSYEQYF.

The rearrangement links TRBV4-1 to TRBJ2-7; 7 nucleotides match TRBD2. Trimming removed 4 bases from V and 3 bases from J; junction bases left unmatched: 9. Germline V gene lookup returns CDR1 MGHRA and CDR2 YSYEKL. The CDR3 has 15 residues. The CDR3 here is CASSLEAGTFYEQYF. In DNA form, the CDR3 reads TGCGCCAGCAGCCTAGAAGCGGGAACCTTCTACGAGCAGTACTTC.

The CDR3 sequence: CASSTRDRGSGQPQHF. The CDR3, as DNA: TGTGCCAGCTCGACCCGGGACAGGGGATCGGGTCAGCCCCAGCATTTT. This chain uses TRBV18 with TRBJ1-5; 10 positions match TRBD1. CDR3 size: 16 residues. J lost 6 bases, V lost 6 bases, and 11 bases had no gene match. CDR1 and CDR2 (germline): KGHSH, LQKENI.

The genes are TRBV5-4 and TRBJ1-2; 12 bases align to TRBD1. The CDR3 sequence is 15 residues long. V was pared by 7 bases and J by 1 base, with 5 bases of the junction left unmatched. Germline CDR1 is SGHNT and CDR2 is YYREEE (reference sequence). As DNA, the CDR3 is TGTGCCAGCTCGGGACAGGGGGCCCTTAACTATGGCTACACCTTC. This sequence encodes CASSGQGALNYGYTF.

The CDR3 nucleotides are TGTGCCAGCAGTTACGGGACAGGTTATTACGAGCAGTACTTC. Encoded protein: CASSYGTGYYEQYF. The rearrangement uses TRBV6-5 and TRBJ2-7; 8 nucleotides agree with TRBD1. The germline V gene has CDR1 MNHEY and CDR2 SVGAGI. J gave up 4 bases and V 2 bases, and 4 bases lay outside the gene matches. This CDR3 spans 14 amino acids.